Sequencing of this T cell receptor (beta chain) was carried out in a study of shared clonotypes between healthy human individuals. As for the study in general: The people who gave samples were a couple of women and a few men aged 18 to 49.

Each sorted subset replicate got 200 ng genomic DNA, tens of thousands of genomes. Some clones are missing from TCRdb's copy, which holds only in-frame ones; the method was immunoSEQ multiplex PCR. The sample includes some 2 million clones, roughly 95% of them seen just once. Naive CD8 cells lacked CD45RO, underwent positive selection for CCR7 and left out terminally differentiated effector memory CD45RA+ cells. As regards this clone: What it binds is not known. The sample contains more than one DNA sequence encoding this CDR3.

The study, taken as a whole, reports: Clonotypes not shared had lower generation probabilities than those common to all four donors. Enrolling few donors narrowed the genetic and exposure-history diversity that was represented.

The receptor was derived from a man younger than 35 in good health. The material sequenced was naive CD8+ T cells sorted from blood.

This CDR3 is CASSLEGGQPQHF. The CDR3 DNA reads TGTGCCAGCAGCTTGGAGGGGGGCCAGCCCCAGCATTTT. The rearrangement joins TRBV5-6 to TRBJ1-5; possibly TRBD1 for D (6 bases). CDR3 length equals 13 residues. Trimming stripped 0 bases from V and 7 bases from J, with 8 bases between. Per germline, CDR1 SGHDT and CDR2 YYEEEE.